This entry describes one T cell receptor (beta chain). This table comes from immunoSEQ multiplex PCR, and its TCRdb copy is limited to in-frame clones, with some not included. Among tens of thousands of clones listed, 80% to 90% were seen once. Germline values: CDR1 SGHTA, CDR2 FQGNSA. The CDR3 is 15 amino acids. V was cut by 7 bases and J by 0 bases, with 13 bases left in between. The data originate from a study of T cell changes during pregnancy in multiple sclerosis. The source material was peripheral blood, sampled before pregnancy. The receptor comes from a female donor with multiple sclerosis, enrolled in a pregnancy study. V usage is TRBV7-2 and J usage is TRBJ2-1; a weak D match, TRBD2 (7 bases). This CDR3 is CASKGGASSYNEQFF. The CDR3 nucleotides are TGTGCCAGCAAAGGGGGGGCGAGCTCCTACAATGAGCAGTTCTTC.